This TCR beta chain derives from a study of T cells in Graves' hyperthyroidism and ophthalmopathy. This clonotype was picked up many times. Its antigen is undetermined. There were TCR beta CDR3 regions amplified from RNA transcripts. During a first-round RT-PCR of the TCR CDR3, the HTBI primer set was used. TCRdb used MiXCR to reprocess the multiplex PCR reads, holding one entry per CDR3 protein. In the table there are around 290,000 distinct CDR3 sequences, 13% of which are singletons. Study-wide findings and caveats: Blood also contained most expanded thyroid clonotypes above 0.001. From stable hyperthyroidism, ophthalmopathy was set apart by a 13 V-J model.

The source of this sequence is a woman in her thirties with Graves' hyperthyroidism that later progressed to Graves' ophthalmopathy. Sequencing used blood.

The CDR3 DNA reads TGTGCCATCAGTGAGTCTAGCGGTTGGCTCACCGGGGAGCTGTTTTTT. Its translation: CAISESSGWLTGELFF. The chain carries TRBV10-3 and TRBJ2-2, with D possibly being TRBD2 (6 bases). V lost 0 bases, J lost 4 bases, and 12 bases lay in between. The CDR3 sequence is 16 residues long. Germline CDR1 is ENHRY and CDR2 is SYGVKD.